This is a list of T cell receptor beta chains from one sample in a study of blood T cells in healthy people across ages. TCRdb recomputed calls from the 5' RACE reads with MiXCR, one row per CDR3 protein. The sample holds around 1,700,000 distinct CDR3 sequences; about 28% are singletons and the top ten take 7% to 9%. Source material: blood. Receptor source: a woman aged 25 to 39 in good health. Each CDR3 is given without its conserved first and last residue. Clone size is not always given. Where it is, it says once, few, many or a class for expanded clones.

clone size | V gene | CDR3 length | CDR3 protein
many | TRBV4-1 | 14 | ASSHPPGGLYNEQF
. | TRBV6-5 | 11 | ASSYGHNYGYT
. | TRBV7-3 | 11 | ASSLKTSSEQY
. | TRBV9 | 14 | ASSVTSGRDKNIQY
. | TRBV12-3/TRBV12-4 | 11 | ASSLADSGELF
few | TRBV20-1 | 14 | SANRDRGVLGQPQH
. | TRBV30 | 15 | AWSGWDGTGAYNEQF
. | TRBV20-1 | 10 | SAIWRDSEAF
many | TRBV29-1 | 12 | SAGGGSSTDTQY
few | TRBV12-3/TRBV12-4 | 17 | ASSLGFGGGAPGANVLT
few | TRBV3-1 | 17 | ASSQVGGTSGRYTDTQY
many | TRBV20-1 | 14 | SATQPGLLNYNEQF
. | TRBV5-1 | 12 | ATNQGANTGELF
many | TRBV9 | 10 | ASSAGAYEQF
. | TRBV12-3/TRBV12-4 | 14 | ASSPRSGANTGELF
many | TRBV6-6 | 12 | ASSYSAVTTEQY
. | TRBV20-1 | 12 | SCQSGTSGEIQY
few | TRBV7-9 | 13 | ASSLATSGKDTQY
. | TRBV6-5 | 11 | ASSWDGETEAF
. | TRBV10-2 | 11 | ASRLAISYEQY
few | TRBV27 | 15 | ASSPGTSGRLRDEQY
. | TRBV28 | 12 | ASGGTRRVNEQY
. | TRBV7-2 | 13 | ASSSRTGLVGELF
few | TRBV29-1 | 11 | SVEWQVRDEQY
few | TRBV4-1 | 14 | ASSQGRGGPYNEQF
many | TRBV5-1 | 10 | ASRTNDYEQY
. | TRBV20-1 | 14 | SASYRLGRGVNEQF
. | TRBV29-1 | 12 | SVDASVSYNEQC
. | TRBV6-2/TRBV6-3 | 12 | ASSYMDQTGGQF